This paragraph reports one TCR beta chain. What it binds is unknown. The data were produced by immunoSEQ multiplex PCR, yet TCRdb's version contains in-frame clones alone and is incomplete. The sample consists of roughly 42,000 clones, around 82% of them appearing once. The entry originates in a study of T cell responses to AZD1222 COVID-19 vaccine. Regarding the study as a whole: Only 5 or 6 individuals given AZD1222 were seropositive at baseline.

Per the germline V gene, CDR1 is LNHDA and CDR2 is SQIVND (reference sequence). V was cut by 5 bases and J by 5 bases, with 12 bases left in between. The CDR3 loop spans 13 amino acids. The sample was peripheral blood, taken on day 0 of AZD1222 vaccination. J is TRBJ1-2 and V is TRBV19, with D uncertain. The clonotype was recovered from an adult in good health. The CDR3 loop is CASSLGRQYGYTF. The CDR3 DNA reads as TGTGCCAGTAGTCTCGGACGGCAGTATGGCTACACCTTC.